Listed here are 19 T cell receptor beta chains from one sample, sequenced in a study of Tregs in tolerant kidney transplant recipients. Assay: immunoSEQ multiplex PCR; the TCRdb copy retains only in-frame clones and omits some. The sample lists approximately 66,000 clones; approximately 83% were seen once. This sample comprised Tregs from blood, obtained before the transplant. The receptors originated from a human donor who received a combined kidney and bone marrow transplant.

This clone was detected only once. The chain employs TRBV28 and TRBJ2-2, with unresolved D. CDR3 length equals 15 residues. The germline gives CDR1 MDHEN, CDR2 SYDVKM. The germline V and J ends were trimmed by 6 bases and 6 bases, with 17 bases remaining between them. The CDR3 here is CASSLDPAVPGELFF. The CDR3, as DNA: TGTGCCAGCAGCCTCGACCCGGCAGTACCCGGGGAGCTGTTTTTT.

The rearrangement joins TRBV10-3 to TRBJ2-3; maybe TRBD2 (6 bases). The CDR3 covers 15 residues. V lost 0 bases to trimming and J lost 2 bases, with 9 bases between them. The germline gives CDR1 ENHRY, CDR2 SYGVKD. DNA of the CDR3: TGTGCCATCAGTGAGTCGGGGACTTTCACAGATACGCAGTATTTT. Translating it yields CAISESGTFTDTQYF.

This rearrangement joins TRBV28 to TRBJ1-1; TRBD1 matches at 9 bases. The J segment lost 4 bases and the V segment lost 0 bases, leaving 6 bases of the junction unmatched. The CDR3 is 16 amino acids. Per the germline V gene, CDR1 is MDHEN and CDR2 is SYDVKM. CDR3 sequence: CASSLWGGQGGTEAFF. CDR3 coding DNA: TGTGCCAGCAGTTTATGGGGGGGACAGGGAGGCACTGAAGCTTTCTTT. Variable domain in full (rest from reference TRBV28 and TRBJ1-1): DVKVTQSSRYLVKRTGEKVFLECVQDMDHENMFWYRQDPGLGLRLIYFSYDVKMKEKGDIPEGYSVSREKKERFSLILESASTNQTSMYLCASSLWGGQGGTEAFFGQGTRLTVV.

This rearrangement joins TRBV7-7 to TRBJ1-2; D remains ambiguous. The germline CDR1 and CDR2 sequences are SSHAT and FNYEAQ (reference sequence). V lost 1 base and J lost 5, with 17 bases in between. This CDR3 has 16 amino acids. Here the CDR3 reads CASSLVDQSGGYGYTF. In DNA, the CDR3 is TGTGCCAGCAGCTTAGTGGACCAATCTGGTGGGTATGGCTACACCTTC.

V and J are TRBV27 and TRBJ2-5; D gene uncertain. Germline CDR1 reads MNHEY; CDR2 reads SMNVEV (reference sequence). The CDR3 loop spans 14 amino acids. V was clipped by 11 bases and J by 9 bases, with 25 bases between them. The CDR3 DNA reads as TGTGCCCCCAAATCCCGGGCTTTGGTGGTGCCCCAGTACTTC. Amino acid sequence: CAPKSRALVVPQYF.

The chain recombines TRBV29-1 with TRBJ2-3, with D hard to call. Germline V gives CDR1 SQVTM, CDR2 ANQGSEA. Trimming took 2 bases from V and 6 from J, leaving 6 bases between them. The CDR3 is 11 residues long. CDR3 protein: CSVELVDTQYF. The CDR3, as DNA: TGCAGCGTTGAATTAGTCGATACGCAGTATTTT.

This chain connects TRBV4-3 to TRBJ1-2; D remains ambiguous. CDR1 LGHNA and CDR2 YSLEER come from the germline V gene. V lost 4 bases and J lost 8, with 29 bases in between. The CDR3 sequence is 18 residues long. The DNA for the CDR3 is TGCGCCAGCAGCCTCTTCTTGGGCATCCAGAGTCCCTTTAGGGGCTACACCTTC. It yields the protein CASSLFLGIQSPFRGYTF.

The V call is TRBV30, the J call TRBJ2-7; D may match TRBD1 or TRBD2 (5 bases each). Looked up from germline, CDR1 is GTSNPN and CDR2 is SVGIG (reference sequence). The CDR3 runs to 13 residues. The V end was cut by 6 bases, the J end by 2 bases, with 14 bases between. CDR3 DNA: TGTGCCTGTCTCCGGGACGGCGCCTACGAGCAGTACTTC. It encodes CACLRDGAYEQYF.

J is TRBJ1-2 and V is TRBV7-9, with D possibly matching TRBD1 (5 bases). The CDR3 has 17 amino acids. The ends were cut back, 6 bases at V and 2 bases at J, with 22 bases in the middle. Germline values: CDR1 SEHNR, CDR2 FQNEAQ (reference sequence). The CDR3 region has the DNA TGTGCCAGCAGGCATAGGGGATGGCCGAGGGCCAACTATGGCTACACCTTC. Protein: CASRHRGWPRANYGYTF.

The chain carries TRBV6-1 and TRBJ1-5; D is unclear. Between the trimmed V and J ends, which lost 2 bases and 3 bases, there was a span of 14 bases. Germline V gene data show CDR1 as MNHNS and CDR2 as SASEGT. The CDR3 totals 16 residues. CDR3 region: CASSEYGRWDNQPQHF. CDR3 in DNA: TGTGCCAGCAGTGAATATGGCAGGTGGGACAATCAGCCCCAGCATTTT.

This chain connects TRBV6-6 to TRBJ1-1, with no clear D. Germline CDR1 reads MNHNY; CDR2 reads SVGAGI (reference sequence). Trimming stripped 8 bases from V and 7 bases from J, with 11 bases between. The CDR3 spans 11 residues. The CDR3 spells CASREQNEAFF. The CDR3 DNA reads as TGTGCCAGCCGTGAACAGAATGAAGCTTTCTTT.

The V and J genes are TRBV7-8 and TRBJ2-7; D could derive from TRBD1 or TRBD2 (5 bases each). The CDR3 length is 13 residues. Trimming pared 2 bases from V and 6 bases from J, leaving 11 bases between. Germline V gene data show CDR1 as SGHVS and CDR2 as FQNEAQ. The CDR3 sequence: CASSLLGDLEQYF. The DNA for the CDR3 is TGTGCCAGCAGCTTATTGGGGGACCTCGAGCAGTACTTC.

The CDR3 region has the DNA TGTGCCAGCAGGAAGTCGCCTAGCTCCTACGAGCAGTACTTC. Protein: CASRKSPSSYEQYF. V usage is TRBV7-7 and J usage is TRBJ2-5, with D hard to call. The J call may be incorrect, as the DNA end agrees better with TRBJ2-7. Per the germline V gene, CDR1 is SSHAT and CDR2 is FNYEAQ (reference sequence). The CDR3 contains 14 residues.

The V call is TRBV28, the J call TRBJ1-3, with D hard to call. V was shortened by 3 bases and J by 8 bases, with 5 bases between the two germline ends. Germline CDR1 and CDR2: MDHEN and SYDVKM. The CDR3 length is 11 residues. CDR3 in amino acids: CASSFLDTIYF. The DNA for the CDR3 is TGTGCCAGCAGTTTCTTGGACACCATATATTTT. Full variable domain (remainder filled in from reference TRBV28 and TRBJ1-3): DVKVTQSSRYLVKRTGEKVFLECVQDMDHENMFWYRQDPGLGLRLIYFSYDVKMKEKGDIPEGYSVSREKKERFSLILESASTNQTSMYLCASSFLDTIYFGEGSWLTVV.

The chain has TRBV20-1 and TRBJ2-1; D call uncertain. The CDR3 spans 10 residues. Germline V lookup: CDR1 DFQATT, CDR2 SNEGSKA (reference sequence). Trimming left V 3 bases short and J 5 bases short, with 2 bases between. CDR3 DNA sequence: TGCAGTGCTAGCAACAATGAGCAGTTCTTC. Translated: CSASNNEQFF.

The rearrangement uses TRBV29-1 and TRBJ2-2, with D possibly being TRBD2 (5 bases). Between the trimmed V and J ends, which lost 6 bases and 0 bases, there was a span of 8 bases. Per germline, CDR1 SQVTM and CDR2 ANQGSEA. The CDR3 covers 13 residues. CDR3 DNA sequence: TGCAGCGTCGGGATTACGAACACCGGGGAGCTGTTTTTT. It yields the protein CSVGITNTGELFF.

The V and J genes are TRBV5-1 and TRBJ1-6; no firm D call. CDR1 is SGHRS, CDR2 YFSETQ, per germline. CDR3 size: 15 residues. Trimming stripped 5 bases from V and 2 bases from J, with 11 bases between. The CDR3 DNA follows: TGCGCCAGCAGGCAGGACCTAACCTATAATTCACCCCTCCACTTT. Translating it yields CASRQDLTYNSPLHF.

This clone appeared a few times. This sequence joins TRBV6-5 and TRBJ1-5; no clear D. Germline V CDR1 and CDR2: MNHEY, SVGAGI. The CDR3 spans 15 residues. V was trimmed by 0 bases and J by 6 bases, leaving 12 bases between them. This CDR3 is CASSYSGGGSQPQHF. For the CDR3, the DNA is TGTGCCAGCAGTTACTCGGGCGGCGGAAGTCAGCCCCAGCATTTT.

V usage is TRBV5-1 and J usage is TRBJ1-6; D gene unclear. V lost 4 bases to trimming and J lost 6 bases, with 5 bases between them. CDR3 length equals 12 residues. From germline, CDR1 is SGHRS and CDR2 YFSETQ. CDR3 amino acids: CASSTLNSPLHF. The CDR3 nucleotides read TGCGCCAGCAGCACCCTTAATTCACCCCTCCACTTT.